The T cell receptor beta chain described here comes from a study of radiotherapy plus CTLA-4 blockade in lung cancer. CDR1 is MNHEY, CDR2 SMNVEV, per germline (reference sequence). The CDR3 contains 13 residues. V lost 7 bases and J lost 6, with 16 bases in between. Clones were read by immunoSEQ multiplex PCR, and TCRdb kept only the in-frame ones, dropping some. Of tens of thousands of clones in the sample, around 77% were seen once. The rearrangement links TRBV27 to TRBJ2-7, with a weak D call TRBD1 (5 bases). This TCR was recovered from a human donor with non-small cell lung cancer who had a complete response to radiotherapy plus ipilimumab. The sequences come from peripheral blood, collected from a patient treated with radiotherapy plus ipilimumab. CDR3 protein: CASMRSQGIEQYF. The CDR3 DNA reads TGTGCCAGCATGCGCTCGCAGGGAATCGAGCAGTACTTC.